This entry lists 22 T cell receptor beta chains sequenced from one sample in a study of blood T cell repertoires in COVID-19. Repertoires were generated with immunoSEQ multiplex PCR, while TCRdb's copy carries only in-frame clones and drops some. Counted here are roughly 140,000 clones, approximately 89% occurring once; the ten biggest clones make up 28%. The sequenced sample was peripheral blood. The receptor set was obtained from a human donor in a cohort sampled during active COVID-19.

V gene TRBV5-4 combines with J gene TRBJ1-1, with D possibly being TRBD1 (5 bases). V was pared by 3 bases and J by 0 bases, with 9 bases between. Germline lookup yields CDR1 SGHNT and CDR2 YYREEE (reference sequence). This CDR3 spans 14 amino acids. In DNA form, the CDR3 reads TGTGCCAGCAGCTCTAGACAGCTGAACACTGAAGCTTTCTTT. This gives the protein CASSSRQLNTEAFF.

This clone was observed a few times. V and J are TRBV19 and TRBJ1-1; 7 nucleotides agree with TRBD1. The CDR3 spans 15 residues. CDR1 and CDR2 (germline): LNHDA, SQIVND (reference sequence). J lost 4 bases, V lost 4 bases, and 9 bases had no gene match. The CDR3 region is CASSTLRQGVTEAFF. In DNA form, the CDR3 reads TGTGCCAGTAGTACCCTCCGACAGGGCGTCACTGAAGCTTTCTTT.

This sequence joins TRBV5-3 and TRBJ2-3; TRBD2 matches 12 bases. TRBV5-3 is reported as an ORF; its role is uncertain. Germline trimming cut 4 bases from V and 0 bases from J; bases unmatched to any gene: 12. This CDR3 spans 19 amino acids. Here the CDR3 DNA reads TGTGCCAGAAGCGCAGGAGGGACTAGCGGGCGGTTTAGCACAGATACGCAGTATTTT. It yields the protein CARSAGGTSGRFSTDTQYF.

The chain joins TRBV5-4 to TRBJ1-1; 7 bases line up with TRBD1. CDR1 is SGHNT, CDR2 YYREEE, per germline (reference sequence). V lost 4 bases and J lost 0; bases outside the gene matches: 6. The CDR3 has 15 residues. This CDR3 is CASSPGDRMNTEAFF. The CDR3 bases are TGTGCCAGCAGCCCTGGGGACAGAATGAACACTGAAGCTTTCTTT.

The V gene is TRBV12-3 or TRBV12-4, the J gene TRBJ1-5; D is ambiguous. There are 13 residues in the CDR3. Deletions cut 5 bases from V and 5 bases from J, with 10 bases between. The CDR3 here is CASSPGRYQPQHF. The CDR3, as DNA: TGTGCCAGCAGTCCCGGCAGGTATCAGCCCCAGCATTTT.

V is TRBV5-6 and J is TRBJ1-5, with TRBD1 identical over 7 bases. The CDR3 is 13 amino acids. Germline loops: CDR1 SGHDT, CDR2 YYEEEE. V shed 5 bases, J shed 7 bases, and the junction held 6 bases outside the gene matches. The CDR3 nucleotides read TGTGCCAGCAGTCAAGACAGGGACCAGCCCCAGCATTTT. It encodes CASSQDRDQPQHF.

The V call is TRBV15, the J call TRBJ2-5; TRBD2 matches 10 bases. Germline V lookup: CDR1 LNHNV, CDR2 YYDKDF (reference sequence). The CDR3 runs 18 residues. After removal of 4 bases from V and 1 base from J, the junction contained 12 bases not matched to a gene. This CDR3 is CATSIQGASGGGQETQYF. The CDR3 DNA follows: TGTGCCACCAGCATTCAGGGGGCTAGCGGGGGAGGCCAAGAGACCCAGTACTTC.

This chain connects TRBV29-1 to TRBJ2-7; 9 positions agree with TRBD1. V trimming: 1 base; J trimming: 1 base; junction bases outside the gene matches: 5. CDR3 length: 15 amino acids. Germline V gene sequence: CDR1 SQVTM, CDR2 ANQGSEA. The chain's CDR3 is CSVEATGTGSYEQYF. CDR3 DNA: TGCAGCGTTGAAGCCACCGGGACAGGGTCCTACGAGCAGTACTTC.

The CDR3: CASSQDGQGARDTQYF. The CDR3 region has the DNA TGCGCCAGCAGCCAAGATGGACAGGGGGCACGGGATACGCAGTATTTT. The chain has TRBV4-3 and TRBJ2-3, with 11 bases that match TRBD1. The CDR3 runs to 16 residues. The ends lost 0 bases at V and 6 bases at J; junction bases unmatched: 5. Germline CDR1 LGHNA, CDR2 YSLEER.

This clone was picked up one time. The chain links TRBV4-2 to TRBJ1-4; D uncertain. V was shortened by 1 base and J by 8 bases, with 14 bases between the two germline ends. This CDR3 comprises 15 residues. Germline V gives CDR1 LGHNA, CDR2 YNFKEQ. In DNA, the CDR3 is TGTGCCAGCAGCCAAGGTCGGGGAGTAGGGGAAAAACTGTTTTTT. It yields the protein CASSQGRGVGEKLFF.

V gene TRBV7-8 combines with J gene TRBJ1-1; D is uncertain. The CDR3 consists of 13 residues. The germline gives CDR1 SGHVS, CDR2 FQNEAQ. The germline V and J ends were trimmed by 2 bases and 0 bases, with 4 bases remaining between them. In nucleotides, the CDR3 is TGTGCCAGCAGCTTAAGCGTGAACACTGAAGCTTTCTTT. As protein: CASSLSVNTEAFF.

This chain links TRBV19 with TRBJ2-7, with D possibly TRBD1 on 5 matching bases. The germline V and J ends were trimmed by 4 bases and 5 bases, with 9 bases remaining between them. Looked up from germline, CDR1 is LNHDA and CDR2 is SQIVND (reference sequence). CDR3 size: 12 residues. Here the CDR3 DNA reads TGTGCCAGTAGTACTAGACAGAACGAGCAGTACTTC. It codes for CASSTRQNEQYF.

The table lists this clone with a count of one. Distinct nucleotide sequences in the sample also encode this CDR3. This chain uses TRBV7-2 with TRBJ2-7; D call uncertain. The CDR3 length is 14 residues. Deletions cut 1 base from V and 2 bases from J, with 9 bases between. The germline V gene encodes CDR1 SGHTA and CDR2 FQGNSA. The CDR3 coding sequence is TGTGCCAGCAGCTTAGTAGGCGGAGCCTACGAGCAGTACTTC. It encodes CASSLVGGAYEQYF.

The chain combines TRBV6-4 with TRBJ2-2; 7 nucleotides match TRBD1. The CDR3 spans 15 residues. J was trimmed by 2 bases and V by 3 bases; bases with no gene match: 3. CDR1 and CDR2 (germline): MRHNA, SNTAGT. This CDR3 is CASSERTGNTGELFF. As DNA, the CDR3 is TGTGCCAGCAGTGAGAGGACAGGCAACACCGGGGAGCTGTTTTTT.

J is TRBJ2-5 and V is TRBV5-6, with TRBD1 matching 7 bases. The length of the CDR3 is 14 residues. V lost 3 bases, J lost 5 bases, and 7 bases stayed unmatched. Germline CDR1 and CDR2: SGHDT and YYEEEE. DNA of the CDR3: TGTGCCAGCAGCTCGACAGGGCCGTCGGAGACCCAGTACTTC. The encoded protein is CASSSTGPSETQYF.

This clone has just one count. This chain links TRBV19 with TRBJ1-2; possible D gene TRBD1, 6 bases. Trimming removed 4 bases from V and 2 bases from J, with 23 bases in between. There are 18 residues in the CDR3. Germline V CDR1 and CDR2: LNHDA, SQIVND (reference sequence). The CDR3 DNA is TGTGCCAGTAGTACCGGGGACATCTTCTCCCGGACCAACTATGGCTACACCTTC. Amino acids: CASSTGDIFSRTNYGYTF.

The genes are TRBV30 and TRBJ2-1, with 13 positions matching TRBD2. In germline, CDR1 is GTSNPN, CDR2 SVGIG (reference sequence). CDR3 size: 13 residues. Germline trimming cut 5 bases from V and 10 bases from J; bases unmatched to any gene: 5. The CDR3 region is CAWVGLAGREQFF. CDR3 in DNA: TGTGCCTGGGTGGGACTAGCGGGGCGGGAGCAGTTCTTC.

The CDR3 coding sequence is TGTGCCTGGAGAAGGGAACTAGCGGTAGTCACAGATACGCAGTATTTT. Protein product: CAWRRELAVVTDTQYF. The chain employs TRBV30 and TRBJ2-3; 8 nucleotides match TRBD2. Germline CDR1 reads GTSNPN; CDR2 reads SVGIG (reference sequence). V was pared by 3 bases and J by 2 bases, with 10 bases of the junction left unmatched. The CDR3 extends over 16 amino acids.

The rearrangement links TRBV2 to TRBJ1-2; the match to TRBD1 covers 9 bases. Germline values: CDR1 SNHLY, CDR2 FYNNEI. The V gene end was trimmed by 6 bases and the J gene end by 7 bases; junction bases not matched to a gene: 6. This CDR3 comprises 13 residues. The CDR3 is CASRRTGDGGYTF. CDR3 DNA sequence: TGTGCCAGCAGGAGGACAGGGGACGGTGGCTACACCTTC.

The J gene is TRBJ2-3, the V gene TRBV5-1; TRBD1 is a possible D gene (6 bases). This CDR3 is built from 14 residues. Deletions cut 5 bases from V and 2 bases from J, with 12 bases between. Germline values: CDR1 SGHRS, CDR2 YFSETQ. The CDR3 DNA reads as TGCGCCAGCAGAGACACAGGGATCACAGATACGCAGTATTTT. Translation: CASRDTGITDTQYF.

The rearrangement links TRBV19 to TRBJ1-1, with a tentative D call TRBD1 (5 bases). Trimming took off 4 bases at V and 0 bases at J, with 15 bases between the two ends. This CDR3 is 16 amino acids long. CDR1 is LNHDA and CDR2 is SQIVND in the germline V gene (reference sequence). The CDR3 protein is CASSRGGNTVNTEAFF. Written as DNA, the CDR3 is TGTGCCAGTAGTAGGGGGGGTAATACGGTGAACACTGAAGCTTTCTTT.

V is TRBV9 and J is TRBJ1-3; TRBD1 is a possible D gene (6 bases). Trimming stripped 4 bases from V and 4 bases from J, with 9 bases between. Germline CDR1 and CDR2: SGDLS and YYNGEE. The CDR3 extends over 13 amino acids. The CDR3, as DNA: TGTGCCAGCAGCTTAACAGGGGGAAACACCATATATTTT. Encoded protein: CASSLTGGNTIYF.